This passage covers 16 T cell receptor beta chains from one sample sequenced in a study of cytomegalovirus exposure and HLA in healthy donors (dated by TCRdb to 2016 to 2017). The library came from the immunoSEQ multiplex PCR assay. For the multiplex PCR, a mixture combining 60 forward primers for TCR Vbeta segments and 13 reverse primers for TCR Jbeta segments was used. In its TCRdb copy, this immuneACCESS table keeps in-frame sequences only and misses some clones. Where compared with another copy, unresolved V genes explain less than half of these, and the others have no known cause. Counted in this sample were over 100,000 clones; about 76% of them appeared once. Jointly, the top ten make up roughly 2% of the sample. Sequenced material: PBMCs. These receptors were obtained from a woman in her twenties or thirties in good health and CMV-seronegative.

J is TRBJ2-7 and V is TRBV11-2, with a weak D call TRBD2 (5 bases). V lost 8 bases and J 1 base, leaving 12 bases between the germline ends. This CDR3 contains 13 residues. Germline CDR1 is SGHAT and CDR2 is FQNNGV. Written as DNA, the CDR3 is TGTGCCAGCGGCCCGAGGGATTCCTACGAGCAGTACTTC. Protein: CASGPRDSYEQYF.

The chain has TRBV5-6 and TRBJ1-1; perhaps TRBD1 as D (5 bases). In germline, CDR1 is SGHDT, CDR2 YYEEEE. V was trimmed by 0 bases and J by 3 bases, leaving 9 bases between them. The CDR3 covers 14 residues. The CDR3 is CASSLAGGDTEAFF. Written as DNA, the CDR3 is TGTGCCAGCAGCTTGGCCGGAGGGGACACTGAAGCTTTCTTT.

The chain recombines TRBV7-9 with TRBJ2-2; TRBD2 might be the D (5 bases). Trimming took off 1 base at V and 6 bases at J, with 12 bases between the two ends. Per the germline V gene, CDR1 is SEHNR and CDR2 is FQNEAQ (reference sequence). CDR3 length: 15 residues. The CDR3 DNA reads as TGTGCCAGCAGCTTAGAGTTTCCCGGGGCCGGGGAGCTGTTTTTT. Amino acids: CASSLEFPGAGELFF.

This clone was seen just once. This rearrangement joins TRBV19 to TRBJ2-7; a weak D match, TRBD2 (7 bases). Germline V gene data show CDR1 as LNHDA and CDR2 as SQIVND (reference sequence). CDR3 length equals 15 residues. V was clipped by 4 bases and J by 7 bases, with 20 bases between them. The CDR3 region has the DNA TGTGCCAGTAGTACAACAGGGTCGACCGGGGGGGAGCAGTACTTC. Translation gives CASSTTGSTGGEQYF.

The V call is TRBV19, the J call TRBJ1-5, with 9 bases fitting TRBD1. V was pared by 5 bases and J by 3 bases, with 8 bases of the junction left unmatched. Germline CDR1 reads LNHDA; CDR2 reads SQIVND (reference sequence). The CDR3 extends over 16 amino acids. The CDR3 loop is CASSLGQGTLNQPQHF. The CDR3 DNA is TGTGCCAGTAGTCTGGGACAGGGAACGCTCAATCAGCCCCAGCATTTT.

CDR3 protein: CASSLSPGRNEKLFF. The CDR3 coding sequence is TGTGCCAGCAGTTTATCGCCAGGAAGGAATGAAAAACTGTTTTTT. The chain joins TRBV27 to TRBJ1-4; no definite D call. The CDR3 is 15 residues long. Trimming took off 0 bases at V and 5 bases at J, with 10 bases between the two ends. Germline V CDR1 and CDR2: MNHEY, SMNVEV (reference sequence).

The chain combines TRBV6-1 with TRBJ2-5, with D perhaps TRBD2 (7 bases). Trimming took off 8 bases at V and 5 bases at J, with 15 bases between the two ends. The CDR3 covers 13 residues. The germline CDR1 and CDR2 sequences are MNHNS and SASEGT. The DNA for the CDR3 is TGTGCCAGCTCTCGGGGGGCGTGGGAGACCCAGTACTTC. It is translated as CASSRGAWETQYF.

The gene calls are TRBV28 and TRBJ2-5, with 7 nucleotides matching TRBD1. From germline, CDR1 is MDHEN and CDR2 SYDVKM. The V gene end was trimmed by 5 bases and the J gene end by 3 bases; junction bases not matched to a gene: 9. The CDR3 covers 15 residues. The CDR3 nucleotides are TGTGCCAGCAGTCGCCCCAGGACAGGAGAAGAGACCCAGTACTTC. Translated: CASSRPRTGEETQYF. Full variable domain (remainder filled in from reference TRBV28 and TRBJ2-5): DVKVTQSSRYLVKRTGEKVFLECVQDMDHENMFWYRQDPGLGLRLIYFSYDVKMKEKGDIPEGYSVSREKKERFSLILESASTNQTSMYLCASSRPRTGEETQYFGPGTRLLVL.

This chain joins TRBV11-2 and TRBJ2-5, with D maybe TRBD2 (6 bases). Between the trimmed V and J ends, which lost 1 base and 7 bases, there was a span of 19 bases. The germline CDR1 and CDR2 sequences are SGHAT and FQNNGV. There are 16 residues in the CDR3. The CDR3 sequence: CASSLGGRSGSPTQYF. Written as DNA, the CDR3 is TGTGCCAGCAGCTTAGGGGGGAGGTCGGGGAGTCCGACCCAGTACTTC.

In its sample, this clone was seen once. The chain couples TRBV6-5 to TRBJ2-7; perhaps TRBD1 as D (6 bases). CDR1 MNHEY and CDR2 SVGAGI come from the germline V gene. The CDR3 length is 15 residues. Trimming cost V 6 bases and J 3 bases, with 18 bases left between them. CDR3 coding DNA: TGTGCCAGCAGATCTCCGGGACACACGTACTACGAGCAGTACTTC. It encodes CASRSPGHTYYEQYF.

The CDR3 DNA follows: TGTGCCAGCAGCCTCCGGGTCACGACCTACGAGCAGTACTTC. It encodes CASSLRVTTYEQYF. V is TRBV5-6 and J is TRBJ2-7; D not certain. This CDR3 has 14 amino acids. CDR1 is SGHDT, CDR2 YYEEEE, per germline. Trimming stripped 4 bases from V and 2 bases from J, with 13 bases between.

The chain recombines TRBV4-3 with TRBJ2-1; 13 bases fit TRBD2. Trimming cost V 0 bases and J 7 bases; bases outside gene matches: 6. The CDR3 runs to 17 residues. Germline V CDR1 and CDR2: LGHNA, YSLEER. The CDR3 region is CASSQDPQTSGRNEQFF. In nucleotides, the CDR3 is TGCGCCAGCAGCCAAGATCCGCAGACTAGCGGGAGGAATGAGCAGTTCTTC.

V is TRBV10-2 and J is TRBJ1-4; a weak D match, TRBD1 (5 bases). Looked up from germline, CDR1 is WSHSY and CDR2 is SAAADI. The CDR3 loop spans 14 amino acids. The V gene lost 4 bases and the J gene lost 3 bases, with 9 bases spanning the gap. The CDR3 loop reads CASSAGGANEKLFF. CDR3 in DNA: TGCGCCAGCAGTGCGGGAGGGGCTAATGAAAAACTGTTTTTT.

V and J are TRBV5-1 and TRBJ1-1; 8 bases are shared with TRBD1. Germline V gene data show CDR1 as SGHRS and CDR2 as YFSETQ. The V gene end was trimmed by 5 bases and the J gene end by 1 base; junction bases not matched to a gene: 4. The CDR3 spans 14 residues. CDR3 bases: TGCGCCAGCAGGGCCGGGACAGGGAACACTGAAGCTTTCTTT. Translating gives CASRAGTGNTEAFF.

The V gene is TRBV9, the J gene TRBJ2-3; 9 nucleotides match TRBD2. Per the germline V gene, CDR1 is SGDLS and CDR2 is YYNGEE. With 2 bases clipped from V and 2 bases from J, the junction kept 3 bases outside the gene matches. This CDR3 contains 15 residues. CDR3 region: CASSVTSGFTDTQYF. CDR3 coding DNA: TGTGCCAGCAGCGTCACTAGCGGGTTCACAGATACGCAGTATTTT. Together with reference TRBV9 and TRBJ2-3, the CDR3 gives the full variable domain: DSGVTQTPKHLITATGQRVTLRCSPRSGDLSVYWYQQSLDQGLQFLIQYYNGEERAKGNILERFSAQQFPDLHSELNLSSLELGDSALYFCASSVTSGFTDTQYFGPGTRLTVL.

The rearrangement links TRBV14 to TRBJ1-4; D ambiguous. Deletions cut 10 bases from V and 10 bases from J, with 28 bases between. The CDR3 contains 16 residues. CDR1 and CDR2 (germline): SGHDN, FVKESK. CDR3 sequence reads: CAIKARIRRVVVKLFF. The CDR3 DNA is TGTGCCATTAAAGCCAGGATTCGGAGGGTTGTCGTAAAACTGTTTTTT.